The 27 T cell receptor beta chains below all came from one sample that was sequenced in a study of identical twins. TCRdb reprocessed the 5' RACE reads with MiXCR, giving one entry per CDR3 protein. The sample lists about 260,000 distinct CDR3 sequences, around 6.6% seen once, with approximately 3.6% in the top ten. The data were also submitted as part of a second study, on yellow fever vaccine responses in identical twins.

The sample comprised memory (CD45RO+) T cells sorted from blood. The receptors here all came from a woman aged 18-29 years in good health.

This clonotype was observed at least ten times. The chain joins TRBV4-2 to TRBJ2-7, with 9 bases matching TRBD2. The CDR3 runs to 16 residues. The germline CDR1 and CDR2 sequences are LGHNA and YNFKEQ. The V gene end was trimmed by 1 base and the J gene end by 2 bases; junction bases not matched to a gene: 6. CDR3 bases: TGTGCCAGCAGCCAAGTAGCGGGAGTAACCCCCTACGAGCAGTACTTC. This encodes CASSQVAGVTPYEQYF.

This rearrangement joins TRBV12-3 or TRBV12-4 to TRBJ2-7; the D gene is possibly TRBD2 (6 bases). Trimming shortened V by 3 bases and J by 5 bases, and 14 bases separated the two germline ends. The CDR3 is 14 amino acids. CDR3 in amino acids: CASSFVGSFNEQYF. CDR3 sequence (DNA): TGTGCCAGCAGTTTCGTCGGGAGTTTCAACGAGCAGTACTTC.

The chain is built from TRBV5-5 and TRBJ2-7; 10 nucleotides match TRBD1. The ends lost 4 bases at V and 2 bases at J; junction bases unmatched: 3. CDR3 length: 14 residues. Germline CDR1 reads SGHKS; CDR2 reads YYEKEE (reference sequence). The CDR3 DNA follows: TGTGCCAGCAGCCCAGGACAGGGGGCCTACGAGCAGTACGTC. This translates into CASSPGQGAYEQYV.

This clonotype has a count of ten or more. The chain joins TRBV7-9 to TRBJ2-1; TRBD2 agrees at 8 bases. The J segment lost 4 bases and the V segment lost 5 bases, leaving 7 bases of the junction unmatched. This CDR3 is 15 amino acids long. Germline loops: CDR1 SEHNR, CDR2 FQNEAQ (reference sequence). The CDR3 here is CASSPGGRVYNEQFF. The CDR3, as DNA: TGTGCCAGCAGCCCGGGGGGGCGAGTTTACAATGAGCAGTTCTTC.

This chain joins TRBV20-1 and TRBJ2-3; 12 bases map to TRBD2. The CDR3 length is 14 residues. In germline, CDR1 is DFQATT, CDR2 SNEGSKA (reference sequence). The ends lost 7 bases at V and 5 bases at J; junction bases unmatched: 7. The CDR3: CSVPGLAGGDTQYF. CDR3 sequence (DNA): TGCAGTGTTCCGGGACTAGCGGGTGGAGATACGCAGTATTTT.

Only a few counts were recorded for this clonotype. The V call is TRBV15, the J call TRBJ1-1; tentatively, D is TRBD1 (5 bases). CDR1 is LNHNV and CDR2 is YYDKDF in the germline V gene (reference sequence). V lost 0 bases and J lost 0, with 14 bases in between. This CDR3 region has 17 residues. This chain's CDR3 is CATSRDLAGRLNTEAFF. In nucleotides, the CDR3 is TGTGCCACCAGCAGAGATTTGGCAGGGAGATTGAACACTGAAGCTTTCTTT.

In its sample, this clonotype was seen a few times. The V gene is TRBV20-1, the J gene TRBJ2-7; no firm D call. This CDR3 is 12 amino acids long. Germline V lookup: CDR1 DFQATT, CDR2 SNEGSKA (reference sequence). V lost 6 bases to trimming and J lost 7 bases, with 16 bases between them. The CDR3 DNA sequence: TGCAGTGCCCCTGGGCTGTCTGCGGAGCAGTACTTC. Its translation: CSAPGLSAEQYF.

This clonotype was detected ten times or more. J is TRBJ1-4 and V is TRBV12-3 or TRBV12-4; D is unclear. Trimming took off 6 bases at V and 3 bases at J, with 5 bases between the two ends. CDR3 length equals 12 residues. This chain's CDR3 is CASSGSNEKLFF. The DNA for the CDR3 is TGTGCCAGCAGCGGTTCTAATGAAAAACTGTTTTTT.

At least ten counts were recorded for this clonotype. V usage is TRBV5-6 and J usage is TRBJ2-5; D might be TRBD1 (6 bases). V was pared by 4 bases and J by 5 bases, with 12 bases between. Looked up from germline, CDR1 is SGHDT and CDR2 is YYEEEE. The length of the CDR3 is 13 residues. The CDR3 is CASSQGRRETQYF. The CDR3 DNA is TGTGCCAGCAGCCAGGGGCGGAGGGAGACCCAGTACTTC.

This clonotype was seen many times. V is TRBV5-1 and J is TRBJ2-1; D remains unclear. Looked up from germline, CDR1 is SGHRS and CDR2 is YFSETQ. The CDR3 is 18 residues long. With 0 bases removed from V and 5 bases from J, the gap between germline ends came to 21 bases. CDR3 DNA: TGCGCCAGCAGCTTGGGGAGTTCGGTGTTAGCTCGGAACAATGAGCAGTTCTTC. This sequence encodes CASSLGSSVLARNNEQFF. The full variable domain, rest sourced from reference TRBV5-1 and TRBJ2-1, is KAGVTQTPRYLIKTRGQQVTLSCSPISGHRSVSWYQQTPGQGLQFLFEYFSETQRNKGNFPGRFSGRQFSNSRSEMNVSTLELGDSALYLCASSLGSSVLARNNEQFFGPGTRLTVL.

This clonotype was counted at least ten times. CDR3 sequence: CASSPRIAGGQYNEQFF. In nucleotides, the CDR3 is TGTGCCAGCAGTCCCCGGATAGCGGGAGGGCAGTACAATGAGCAGTTCTTC. V gene TRBV28 combines with J gene TRBJ2-1; 11 positions match TRBD2. V lost 5 bases, J lost 4 bases, and 10 bases stayed unmatched. The germline CDR1 and CDR2 sequences are MDHEN and SYDVKM. CDR3 length: 17 amino acids.

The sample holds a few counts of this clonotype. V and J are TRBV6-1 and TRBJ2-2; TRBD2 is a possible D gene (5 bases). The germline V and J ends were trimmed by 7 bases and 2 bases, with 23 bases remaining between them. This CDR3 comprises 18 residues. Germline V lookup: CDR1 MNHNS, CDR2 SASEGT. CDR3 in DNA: TGTGCCAGCAAAGAACGGAGGTTGAGCAGGATAAACACCGGGGAGCTGTTTTTT. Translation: CASKERRLSRINTGELFF.

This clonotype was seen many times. The CDR3 bases are TGTGCCAGTTCCCCGGGACTAGGTACTGGGGCCAACGTCCTGACTTTC. Amino acid sequence: CASSPGLGTGANVLTF. The genes are TRBV6-4 and TRBJ2-6; 8 nucleotides agree with TRBD2. Per the germline V gene, CDR1 is MRHNA and CDR2 is SNTAGT. V lost 9 bases to trimming and J lost 2 bases; unmatched junction nucleotides: 9. The CDR3 consists of 16 residues.

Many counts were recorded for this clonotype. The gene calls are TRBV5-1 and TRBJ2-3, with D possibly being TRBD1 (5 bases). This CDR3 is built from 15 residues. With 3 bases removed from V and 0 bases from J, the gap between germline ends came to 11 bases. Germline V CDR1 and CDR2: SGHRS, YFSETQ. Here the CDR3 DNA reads TGCGCCAGCAGCTCATGGGGCAGTAGCACAGATACGCAGTATTTT. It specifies CASSSWGSSTDTQYF.

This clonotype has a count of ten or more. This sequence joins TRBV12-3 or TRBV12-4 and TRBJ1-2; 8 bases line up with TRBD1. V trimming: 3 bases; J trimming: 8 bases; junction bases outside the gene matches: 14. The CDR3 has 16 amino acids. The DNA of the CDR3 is TGTGCCAGCAGTTTCCCGGGACAGGAGAATGTCGGAGGCTACACCTTC. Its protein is CASSFPGQENVGGYTF.

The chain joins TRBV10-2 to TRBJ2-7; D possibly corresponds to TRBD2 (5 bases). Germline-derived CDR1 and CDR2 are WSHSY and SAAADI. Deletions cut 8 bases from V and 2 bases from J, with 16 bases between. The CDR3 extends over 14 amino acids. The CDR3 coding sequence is TGCGCCAGCGGCGAACTAGTCCAACCCTACGAGCAGTACGTC. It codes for CASGELVQPYEQYV.

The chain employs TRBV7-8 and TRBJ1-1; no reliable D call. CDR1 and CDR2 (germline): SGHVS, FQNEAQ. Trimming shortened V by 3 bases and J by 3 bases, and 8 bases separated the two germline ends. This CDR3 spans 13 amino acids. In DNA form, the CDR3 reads TGTGCCAGCAGCTTCTCGAGGGACACTGAAGCTTTCTTT. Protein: CASSFSRDTEAFF.

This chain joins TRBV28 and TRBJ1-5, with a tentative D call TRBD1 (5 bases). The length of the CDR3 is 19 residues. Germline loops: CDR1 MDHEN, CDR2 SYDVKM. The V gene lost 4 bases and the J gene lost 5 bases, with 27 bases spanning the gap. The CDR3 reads CASSSPLDRSIGGYQPQHF. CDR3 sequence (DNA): TGTGCCAGCAGTTCCCCCCTCGATCGATCGATTGGGGGTTATCAGCCCCAGCATTTT.

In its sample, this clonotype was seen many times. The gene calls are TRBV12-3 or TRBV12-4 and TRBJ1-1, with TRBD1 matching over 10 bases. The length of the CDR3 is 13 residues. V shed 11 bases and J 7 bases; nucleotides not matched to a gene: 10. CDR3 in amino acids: CAVGDRGRIEAFF. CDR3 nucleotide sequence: TGTGCCGTAGGCGACAGGGGGCGGATTGAAGCTTTCTTT.

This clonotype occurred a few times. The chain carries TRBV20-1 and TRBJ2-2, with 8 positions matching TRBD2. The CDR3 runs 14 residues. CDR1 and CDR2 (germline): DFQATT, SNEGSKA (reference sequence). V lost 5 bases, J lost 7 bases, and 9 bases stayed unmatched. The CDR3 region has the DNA TGCAGTGCTGGCTATAGCGGGAAGGTCGGGGAGCTGTTTTTT. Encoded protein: CSAGYSGKVGELFF.

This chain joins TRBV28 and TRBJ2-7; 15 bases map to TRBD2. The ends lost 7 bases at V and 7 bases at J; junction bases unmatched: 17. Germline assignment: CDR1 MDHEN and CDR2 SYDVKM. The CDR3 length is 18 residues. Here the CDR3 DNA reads TGTGCCAGCACCGTCGGACTAGCGGGAGGGCCGACTACCCAGGAGCAGTACTTC. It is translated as CASTVGLAGGPTTQEQYF.

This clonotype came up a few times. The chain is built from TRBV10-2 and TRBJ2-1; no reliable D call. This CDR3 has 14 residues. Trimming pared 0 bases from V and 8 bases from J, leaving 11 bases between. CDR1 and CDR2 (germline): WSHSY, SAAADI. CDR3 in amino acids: CASSESRGSDEQFF. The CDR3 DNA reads TGCGCCAGCAGTGAGTCTCGTGGGTCCGATGAGCAGTTCTTC.

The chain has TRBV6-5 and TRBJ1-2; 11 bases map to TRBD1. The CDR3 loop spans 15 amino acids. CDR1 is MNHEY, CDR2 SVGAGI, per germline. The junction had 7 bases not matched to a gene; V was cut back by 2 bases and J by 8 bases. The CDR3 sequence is CASSYRGQGARGYTF. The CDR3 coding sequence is TGTGCCAGCAGTTACCGCGGACAGGGGGCCCGGGGCTACACCTTC.

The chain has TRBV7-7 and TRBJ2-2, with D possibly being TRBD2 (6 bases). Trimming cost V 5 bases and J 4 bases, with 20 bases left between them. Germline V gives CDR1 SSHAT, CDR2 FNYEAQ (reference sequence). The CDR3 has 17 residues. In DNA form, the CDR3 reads TGTGCCAGCAGCCTTCAGCCCGGGCGGGGTACCACCGGGGAGCTGTTTTTT. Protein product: CASSLQPGRGTTGELFF.

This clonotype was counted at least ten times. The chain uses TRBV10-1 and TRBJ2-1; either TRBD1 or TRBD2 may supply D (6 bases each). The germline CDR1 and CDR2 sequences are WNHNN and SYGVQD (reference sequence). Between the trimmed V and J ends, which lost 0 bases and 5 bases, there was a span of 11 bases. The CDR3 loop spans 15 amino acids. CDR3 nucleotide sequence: TGCGCCAGCAGTGAGTCTGGGGGGCTGAACAATGAGCAGTTCTTC. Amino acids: CASSESGGLNNEQFF.

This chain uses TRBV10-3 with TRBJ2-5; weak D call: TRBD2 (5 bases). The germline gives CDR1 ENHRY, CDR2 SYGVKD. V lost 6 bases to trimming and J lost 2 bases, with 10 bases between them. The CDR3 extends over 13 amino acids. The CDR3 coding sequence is TGTGCCATCAGACCGCCGGGACAAGAGACCCAGTACTTC. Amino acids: CAIRPPGQETQYF.

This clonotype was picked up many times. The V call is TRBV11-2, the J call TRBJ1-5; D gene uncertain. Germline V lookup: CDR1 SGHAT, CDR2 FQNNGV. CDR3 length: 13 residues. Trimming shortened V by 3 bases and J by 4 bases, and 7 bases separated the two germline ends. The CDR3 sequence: CASSLFSNQPQHF. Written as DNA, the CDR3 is TGTGCCAGCAGCTTGTTCTCGAATCAGCCCCAGCATTTT.